This TCR beta chain was sequenced for a study of OX40 agonist ivuxolimab in advanced cancers. Sequencing was performed with immunoSEQ multiplex PCR; in TCRdb, only in-frame clones are kept and a portion is missing. The sample holds tens of thousands of clones, about 85% seen once. This clone was recorded only once. Mismatch with germline at one junction end may stem from a read error. Germline CDR1 is MDHEN and CDR2 is SYDVKM. This CDR3 spans 12 amino acids. This receptor was identified in an adult with an advanced solid tumor such as melanoma, head and neck, liver or kidney cancer. This rearrangement joins TRBV28 to TRBJ2-4, with D maybe TRBD1 (5 bases). The sample here was CD4+ or CD8+ T cells sorted from blood, taken in a trial of the OX40 agonist ivuxolimab. The chain's CDR3 is CASSLSKTAADF. CDR3 nucleotides: TGTGCCAGCAGTTTATCAAAGACAGCCGCGGACTTC.